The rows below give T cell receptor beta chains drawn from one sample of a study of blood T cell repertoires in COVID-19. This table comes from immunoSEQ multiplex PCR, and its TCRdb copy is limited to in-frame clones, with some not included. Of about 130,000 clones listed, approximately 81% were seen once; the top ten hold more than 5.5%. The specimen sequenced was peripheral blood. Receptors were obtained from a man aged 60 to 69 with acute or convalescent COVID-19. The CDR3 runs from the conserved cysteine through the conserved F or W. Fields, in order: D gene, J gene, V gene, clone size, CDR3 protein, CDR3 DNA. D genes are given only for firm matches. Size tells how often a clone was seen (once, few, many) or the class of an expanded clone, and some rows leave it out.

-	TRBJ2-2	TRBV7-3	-	CASSPGAGELFF	TGTGCCAGCAGCCCAGGTGCCGGGGAGCTGTTTTTT
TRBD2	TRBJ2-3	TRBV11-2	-	CASTKLAVTDTQYF	TGTGCCAGCACCAAACTAGCGGTGACAGATACGCAGTATTTT
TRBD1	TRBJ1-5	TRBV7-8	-	CASSYGQGISNQPQHF	TGTGCCAGCAGCTACGGACAGGGAATAAGCAATCAGCCCCAGCATTTT
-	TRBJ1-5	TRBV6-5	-	CASSFGRGNQPQHF	TGTGCCAGCAGTTTTGGCCGGGGCAATCAGCCCCAGCATTTT
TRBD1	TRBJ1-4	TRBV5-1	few	CASSKTGTGFEKLFF	TGCGCCAGCAGCAAAACCGGGACAGGGTTTGAAAAACTGTTTTTT
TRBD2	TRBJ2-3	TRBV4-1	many	CASSQIAGLPTDTQYF	TGCGCCAGCAGCCAGATAGCGGGGTTACCCACAGATACGCAGTATTTT
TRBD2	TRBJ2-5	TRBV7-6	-	CASSWTSGSETQYF	TGTGCCAGCAGTTGGACTAGCGGGAGCGAGACCCAGTACTTC
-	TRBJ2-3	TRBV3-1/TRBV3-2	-	CASSPVGGSTDTQYF	TGTGCCAGCAGCCCGGTGGGGGGTAGCACAGATACGCAGTATTTT
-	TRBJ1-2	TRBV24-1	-	CATSGGTPRNYGYTF	TGTGCCACCAGTGGTGGGACACCGAGAAACTATGGCTACACCTTC
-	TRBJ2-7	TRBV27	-	CASSPRTRRDEQYF	TGTGCCAGCAGTCCCCGGACCCGGCGGGACGAGCAGTACTTC
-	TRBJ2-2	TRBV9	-	CASSVVPAGGELFF	TGTGCCAGCAGCGTAGTTCCAGCGGGCGGGGAGCTGTTTTTT
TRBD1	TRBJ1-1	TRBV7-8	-	CASSLGGQGGVGAFF	TGTGCCAGCAGCTTAGGGGGACAGGGCGGAGTTGGAGCTTTCTTT
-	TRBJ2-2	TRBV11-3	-	CASSWDSAGELFF	TGTGCCAGCAGCTGGGACTCCGCGGGGGAGCTGTTTTTT
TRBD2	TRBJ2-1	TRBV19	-	CASSILGGSYNEQFF	TGTGCCAGTAGTATTTTGGGGGGGTCCTACAATGAGCAGTTCTTC
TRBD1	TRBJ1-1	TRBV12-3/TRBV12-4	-	CASSRPDRTEAFF	TGTGCCAGCAGTCGGCCGGACAGGACAGAAGCTTTCTTT
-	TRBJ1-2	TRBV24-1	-	CATSGPGNYGYTF	TGTGCCACCAGTGGTCCCGGGAACTATGGCTACACCTTC
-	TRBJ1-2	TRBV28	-	CASEGGDYGYTF	TGTGCCAGCGAAGGGGGGGACTATGGCTACACCTTC
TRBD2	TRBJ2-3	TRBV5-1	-	CASSLAGSGELSTDTQYF	TGCGCCAGCAGCTTGGCCGGAAGCGGGGAGCTGAGCACAGATACGCAGTATTTT
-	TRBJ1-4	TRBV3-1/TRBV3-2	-	CASSQREKLFF	TGTGCCAGCAGCCAACGTGAAAAACTGTTTTTT
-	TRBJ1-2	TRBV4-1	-	CASSQVQYGYTF	TGCGCCAGCAGCCAAGTACAGTATGGCTACACCTTC
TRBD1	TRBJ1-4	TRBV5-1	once	CASSLEGQATGEKLFF	TGCGCCAGCAGCTTGGAAGGACAGGCGACCGGGGAAAAACTGTTTTTT
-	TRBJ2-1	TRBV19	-	CASSKLLPGLTLMDEQFF	TGTGCCAGTAGTAAGCTACTACCGGGACTCACACTTATGGATGAGCAGTTCTTC
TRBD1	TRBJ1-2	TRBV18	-	CASSPAQGADGYTF	TGTGCCAGCTCACCAGCCCAGGGGGCAGATGGCTACACCTTC
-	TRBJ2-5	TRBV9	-	CASSVAPRGETQYF	TGTGCCAGCAGCGTAGCCCCCCGGGGGGAGACCCAGTACTTC
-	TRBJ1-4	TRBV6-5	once	CASSQTWTAEKLFF	TGTGCCAGCAGTCAAACTTGGACTGCAGAGAAACTGTTTTTT
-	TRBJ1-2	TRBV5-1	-	CASSLEGQGTCTF	TGCGCCAGCAGCTTGGAGGGTCAGGGGACCTGCACCTTC
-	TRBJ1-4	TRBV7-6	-	CASSLARGEKLFF	TGTGCCAGCAGCTTAGCCAGGGGTGAAAAACTGTTTTTT
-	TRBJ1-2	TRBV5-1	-	CASSLAQGSDGYTF	TGCGCCAGCAGCTTGGCACAGGGATCAGATGGCTACACCTTC
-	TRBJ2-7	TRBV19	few	CASSPETGYEQYF	TGTGCCAGTAGTCCCGAGACAGGCTACGAGCAGTACTTC
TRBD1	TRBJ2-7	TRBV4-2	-	CASSSQGVGEQYF	TGTGCCAGCAGCTCGCAGGGGGTAGGGGAGCAGTACTTC
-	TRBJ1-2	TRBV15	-	CATSSSRDSNIYYGYTF	TGTGCCACCAGCAGCTCCCGCGACAGCAATATATATTATGGCTACACCTTC
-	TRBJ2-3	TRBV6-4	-	CASSDAGKATDTQYF	TGTGCCAGCAGTGACGCCGGGAAAGCGACAGATACGCAGTATTTT
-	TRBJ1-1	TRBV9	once	CASSVGSGKGRAFF	TGTGCCAGCAGCGTAGGATCGGGGAAGGGTCGTGCTTTCTTT
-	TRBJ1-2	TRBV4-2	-	CASSPQGIPYLGGYGYTF	TGTGCCAGCAGCCCCCAGGGTATACCCTATTTAGGGGGCTATGGCTACACCTTC
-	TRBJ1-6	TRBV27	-	CASSLRQLASPLHF	TGTGCCAGCAGTTTAAGGCAGTTAGCCTCACCCCTCCACTTT
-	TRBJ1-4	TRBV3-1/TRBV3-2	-	CASSPRGPHEKLFF	TGTGCCAGCAGCCCCAGGGGACCCCATGAAAAACTGTTTTTT
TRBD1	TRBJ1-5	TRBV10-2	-	CASSGKDRYSNQPQHF	TGCGCCAGCAGTGGGAAGGACAGGTATAGCAATCAGCCCCAGCATTTT
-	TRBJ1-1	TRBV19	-	CASTGQFGAEAFF	TGTGCCAGTACCGGACAGTTCGGCGCTGAAGCTTTCTTT
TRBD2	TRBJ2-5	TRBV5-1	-	CASSFYLAGGETQYF	TGCGCCAGCAGCTTTTACCTAGCGGGTGGAGAGACCCAGTACTTC
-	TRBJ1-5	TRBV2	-	CASSETDSNQPQHF	TGTGCCAGCAGTGAAACAGATAGCAATCAGCCCCAGCATTTT
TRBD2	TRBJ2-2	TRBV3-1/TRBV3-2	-	CASSQEASGRIGELFF	TGTGCCAGCAGCCAAGAAGCTAGCGGGAGGATCGGGGAGCTGTTTTTT
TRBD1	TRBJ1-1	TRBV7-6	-	CASSLGSGQGGTEAFF	TGTGCCAGCAGCTTGGGGTCGGGACAGGGGGGCACTGAAGCTTTCTTT
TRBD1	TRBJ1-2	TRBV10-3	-	CAISQGADYGYTF	TGTGCCATCAGCCAGGGGGCGGACTATGGCTACACCTTC
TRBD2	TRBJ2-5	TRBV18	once	CASCPGLAGGETQYF	TGTGCCAGCTGCCCGGGACTAGCGGGAGGAGAGACCCAGTACTTC
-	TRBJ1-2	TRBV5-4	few	CASSLGLGGHTF	TGTGCCAGCAGCTTGGGGCTGGGGGGTCACACCTTC
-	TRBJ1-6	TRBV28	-	CASSLGGVRSPLHF	TGTGCCAGCAGTTTAGGGGGGGTTAGGTCACCCCTCCACTTT
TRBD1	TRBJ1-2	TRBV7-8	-	CASSLRVGTDYGYTF	TGTGCCAGCAGCTTACGAGTCGGGACAGACTATGGCTACACCTTC
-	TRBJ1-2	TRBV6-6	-	CASSSNDRAGYYGYTF	TGTGCCAGCAGTTCCAACGACCGAGCAGGCTACTATGGCTACACCTTC
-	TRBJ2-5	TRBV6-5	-	CASSMRGQETQYF	TGTGCCAGCAGTATGCGAGGCCAAGAGACCCAGTACTTC
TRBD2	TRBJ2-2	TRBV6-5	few	CASSYKTSGTGELFF	TGTGCCAGCAGTTACAAGACTAGCGGGACCGGGGAGCTGTTTTTT